One and the same sample provided the 17 T cell receptor beta chains below, sequenced in a study of CXCR3-negative and CXCR3-positive naive CD8 T cells (dated by TCRdb to between 2018 and 2021). Antigen specificity for these receptors is unknown. On the study overall, not on this receptor specifically: Compared with CXCR3-negative naive cells, CXCR3-positive naive cells had TRB CDR3s with higher hydrophobicity (lower Kidera factor 4), lower energy, and higher strength and volume indices.

The sample was run on a NextSeq 550. The Human TCR Profiling Kit (MiLaboratory) was used to make UMI-labeled 5' RACE TRB cDNA libraries. Following TCRdb reprocessing, every CDR3 protein sequence forms one entry, and DNA is not provided. This sample's listing comprises about 150,000 distinct CDR3 sequences. The ten largest clones take up approximately 0.46% of the sample. The sample comprised naive CXCR3+ CD8+ T cells from blood. The cell subset or site label, read with the paper, signifies: CD45RO-CCR7+CD27+CD95- naive CD8+ T cells expressing CXCR3 (TNR3+). These receptors were obtained from a human donor in good health. Some clones in this sample may be carry-over from other donors' samples.

This sequence joins TRBV27 and TRBJ2-7; the D call of TRBD2 rests on TCRdb alone, since no DNA is present to check it. Germline values: CDR1 MNHEY, CDR2 SMNVEV (reference sequence). The CDR3 covers 14 residues. The CDR3 region is CASSLRLVDYEQYF.

V usage is TRBV11-2 and J usage is TRBJ1-1. CDR1 is SGHAT and CDR2 is FQNNGV in the germline V gene. This CDR3 region has 15 residues. CDR3: CASSLDGGENTEAFF.

V is TRBV7-9 and J is TRBJ2-5; the TCRdb call, TRBD1, lacks DNA for checking. CDR3 size: 15 residues. Germline assignment: CDR1 SEHNR and CDR2 FQNEAQ (reference sequence). The CDR3 is CASSPLGTGQETQYF.

The CDR3 protein is CGSGPNSNQPQHF. V and J are TRBV20-1 and TRBJ1-5; without DNA, the TCRdb call of TRBD1 cannot be checked. Looked up from germline, CDR1 is DFQATT and CDR2 is SNEGSKA (reference sequence). The CDR3 totals 13 residues.

The chain employs TRBV5-1 and TRBJ2-7; TCRdb calls TRBD1, which cannot be checked without DNA. The germline CDR1 and CDR2 sequences are SGHRS and YFSETQ. CDR3 length equals 17 residues. The CDR3 sequence: CASSLGKDRVGFYEQYF.

The chain combines TRBV11-2 with TRBJ2-1; TCRdb outputs TRBD2, but without DNA this stays unchecked. The CDR3 extends over 17 amino acids. CDR1 and CDR2 from the germline V gene are SGHAT and FQNNGV. This chain's CDR3 is CASSLWTSGNSYNEQFF.

The chain is built from TRBV10-3 and TRBJ1-5. The CDR3 is 17 amino acids. The germline CDR1 and CDR2 sequences are ENHRY and SYGVKD. The CDR3 is CAISDSLMSAGNQPQHF.

The CDR3 protein is CASTLELDNTGELFF. The chain links TRBV28 to TRBJ2-2. The CDR3 sequence is 15 residues long. Germline V gene data show CDR1 as MDHEN and CDR2 as SYDVKM.

The chain links TRBV29-1 to TRBJ2-7; TCRdb's D call, TRBD1, is unchecked because there is no DNA. CDR3 length: 11 residues. CDR1 is SQVTM and CDR2 is ANQGSEA in the germline V gene. Here the CDR3 reads CSVESGGEQYF.

The genes are TRBV29-1 and TRBJ1-2; TCRdb proposes TRBD1, but this gene call is untestable without DNA. This CDR3 region has 13 residues. Germline V gene data show CDR1 as SQVTM and CDR2 as ANQGSEA. Here the CDR3 reads CSARQDPNYGYTF.

The genes are TRBV20-1 and TRBJ2-3; TCRdb names TRBD2, which stays unverified in the absence of DNA. This CDR3 comprises 14 residues. CDR1 is DFQATT and CDR2 is SNEGSKA in the germline V gene (reference sequence). The CDR3 region is CSANLGTGADTQYF.

The V call is TRBV20-1, the J call TRBJ2-7; TCRdb returns TRBD2, unconfirmable since there is no DNA. There are 15 residues in the CDR3. Germline V gives CDR1 DFQATT, CDR2 SNEGSKA (reference sequence). The CDR3 sequence: CSARGPSAGVVEQYF.

V is TRBV29-1 and J is TRBJ2-3; TCRdb selects TRBD2, and the lack of DNA leaves this call unchecked. The CDR3 contains 18 residues. The germline gives CDR1 SQVTM, CDR2 ANQGSEA. The CDR3 sequence is CSVTGRAGGPFELDTQYF.

The genes are TRBV29-1 and TRBJ2-3; no DNA is available, so the TRBD1 call from TCRdb remains unchecked. Germline-derived CDR1 and CDR2 are SQVTM and ANQGSEA. The CDR3 loop spans 13 amino acids. The CDR3 spells CSARDGFTDTQYF.

The chain carries TRBV20-1 and TRBJ1-1. This CDR3 is built from 13 residues. Per the germline V gene, CDR1 is DFQATT and CDR2 is SNEGSKA (reference sequence). The CDR3 here is CSARGEGGTEAFF.

The genes are TRBV28 and TRBJ2-7; without DNA, the TCRdb call of TRBD2 cannot be checked. There are 15 residues in the CDR3. Germline V CDR1 and CDR2: MDHEN, SYDVKM. The CDR3 loop reads CASSLTSGVSYEQYF.

The chain combines TRBV29-1 with TRBJ2-7; TCRdb proposes TRBD1, but this gene call is untestable without DNA. Per germline, CDR1 SQVTM and CDR2 ANQGSEA. This CDR3 comprises 16 residues. Here the CDR3 reads CSVELRGDRLPYEQYF.